Following are 5 T cell receptor beta chains from one sample sequenced in a study of T cell clones after liver transplantation. The protocol was immunoSEQ multiplex PCR, while the TCRdb copy is restricted to in-frame clones and leaves out a portion. Of 50,000 to 70,000 clones listed, about two thirds are singletons. The material sequenced was CD4+ T cells from blood, taken at the approximately 16-month timepoint. The receptors originated from a human patient who received a liver transplant. Some T cells may originate from the graft donor.

The V gene is TRBV5-6, the J gene TRBJ2-7, with 9 positions matching TRBD1. Per germline, CDR1 SGHDT and CDR2 YYEEEE. Trimming removed 4 bases from V and 3 bases from J; junction bases left unmatched: 5. The CDR3 sequence is 14 residues long. CDR3 nucleotide sequence: TGTGCCAGCAGCCATTGGGACAGGGTCTACGAGCAGTACGTC. As protein: CASSHWDRVYEQYV.

This clone appeared once. This chain uses TRBV11-3 with TRBJ2-1; 14 bases map to TRBD2. J was trimmed by 5 bases and V by 5 bases; bases with no gene match: 5. CDR1 is SGHNT and CDR2 is YENEEA in the germline V gene. The CDR3 extends over 16 amino acids. The chain's CDR3 is CASSPGTSGGHNEQFF. DNA for the CDR3: TGTGCCAGCAGCCCCGGGACTAGCGGGGGCCACAATGAGCAGTTCTTC.

In its sample, this clone ranks as medium-sized (0.01 to 0.1%). V usage is TRBV30 and J usage is TRBJ1-1; maybe TRBD1 (6 bases). V lost 0 bases and J 6 bases, leaving 8 bases between the germline ends. Germline V gene data show CDR1 as GTSNPN and CDR2 as SVGIG (reference sequence). The CDR3 has 12 residues. DNA for the CDR3: TGTGCCTGGAGTGTAAAGGGGGCTGAAGCTTTCTTT. Translated: CAWSVKGAEAFF. The full variable domain, in which reference TRBV30 and TRBJ1-1 provide the parts outside the CDR3, is SQTIHQWPATLVQPVGSPLSLECTVEGTSNPNLYWYRQAAGRGLQLLFYSVGIGQISSEVPQNLSASRPQDRQFILSSKKLLLSDSGFYLCAWSVKGAEAFFGQGTRLTVV.

V is TRBV7-2 and J is TRBJ2-3; 8 nucleotides agree with TRBD2. Unmatched junction bases numbered 8, after V lost 3 bases and J lost 6 bases. Germline V gene lookup returns CDR1 SGHTA and CDR2 FQGNSA. This CDR3 is built from 15 residues. The CDR3 nucleotides are TGTGCCAGCAGCTTCGGGGGACTAGGCTGGGATACGCAGTATTTT. Translation: CASSFGGLGWDTQYF.

The V gene is TRBV5-1, the J gene TRBJ2-1, with a weak D call TRBD1 (6 bases). The germline V gene encodes CDR1 SGHRS and CDR2 YFSETQ. V lost 5 bases and J lost 8, with 14 bases in between. This CDR3 region has 13 residues. The CDR3 region is CASRTRGGDEQFF. The CDR3 nucleotides are TGCGCCAGCAGGACAAGAGGGGGAGATGAGCAGTTCTTC.